This T cell receptor (beta chain) was found in a study of human T cells and chemical hapten exposure. TCRdb independently ran MiXCR on the RACE reads; one entry per CDR3 protein. Of about 190,000 distinct CDR3 sequences listed, more than 20% are singletons. Noted time point: patch test 3, about 24 weeks after DPC sensitization. Regarding treatment: therapeutic diphenylcyclopropenone sensitization with weekly scalp DPC. CDR1 is LGHNA, CDR2 YSLEER, per germline. The ends lost 1 base at V and 5 bases at J; junction bases unmatched: 13. This CDR3 spans 17 amino acids. As concerns this clonotype: In this CDR3 the conserved last residue, phenylalanine or tryptophan, is missing, so a read error is likely.

The TCR was taken from a woman aged 40 to 49 with alopecia areata. Some clones in this sample may be carry-over from other donors' samples. Sequences were derived from whole blood, sampled in connection with sensitization to the hapten diphenylcyclopropenone (DPC). The rearrangement links TRBV4-3 to TRBJ2-5; 7 bases agree with TRBD2. Here the CDR3 reads CASSQVLRAGVEETQYL. In DNA, the CDR3 is TGCGCCAGCAGCCAAGTCTTAAGGGCGGGAGTGGAGGAGACCCAGTACCTC.